The 22 T cell receptor beta chains given below trace back to one sample, sequenced in a study of T cells in Graves' hyperthyroidism and ophthalmopathy. Researchers amplified the TCR beta CDR3 regions from RNA transcripts. RT-PCR in the first round (using the HTBI primer set) targeted the TCR CDR3. TCRdb re-called the multiplex PCR reads with MiXCR, one entry per CDR3 protein. This table holds about 340,000 distinct CDR3 sequences, 15% to 20% found once. The specimen sequenced was blood. Source of these receptors: a woman aged 50 to 60 with Graves' hyperthyroidism.

This clonotype has more than one count but fewer than ten. The chain has TRBV2 and TRBJ2-1; 11 nucleotides agree with TRBD2. Trimming removed 6 bases from V and 7 bases from J; junction bases left unmatched: 2. Germline V gene data show CDR1 as SNHLY and CDR2 as FYNNEI. The CDR3 is 13 amino acids. The CDR3 protein is CASRTSGGNEQFF. The CDR3 DNA reads TGTGCCAGCAGAACTAGCGGGGGTAATGAGCAGTTCTTC. Full variable domain (rest looked up from reference TRBV2 and TRBJ2-1): EPEVTQTPSHQVTQMGQEVILRCVPISNHLYFYWYRQILGQKVEFLVSFYNNEISEKSEIFDDQFSVERPDGSNFTLKIRSTKLEDSAMYFCASRTSGGNEQFFGPGTRLTVL.

The table lists this clonotype with many counts. The gene calls are TRBV5-1 and TRBJ1-1, with D tentatively TRBD1 (6 bases). Germline V gene sequence: CDR1 SGHRS, CDR2 YFSETQ. The CDR3 sequence is 13 residues long. Trimming removed 2 bases at V and 4 bases at J, with 9 bases between. In nucleotides, the CDR3 is TGCGCCAGCAGCTTAACAGGGAGCACTGAAGCTTTCTTT. This encodes CASSLTGSTEAFF.

The J gene is TRBJ1-6, the V gene TRBV11-2; a possible D gene is TRBD1 (6 bases). The CDR3 has 16 amino acids. Germline V gene data show CDR1 as SGHAT and CDR2 as FQNNGV. Trimming shortened V by 4 bases and J by 5 bases, and 15 bases separated the two germline ends. The CDR3 coding sequence is TGTGCCAGCAGCTCCCAGAGGGGGGCCGATAATTCACCCCTCCACTTT. This encodes CASSSQRGADNSPLHF.

In this sample, this clonotype turned up a few times. The V gene is TRBV3-1, the J gene TRBJ2-5, with TRBD2 matching 10 bases. Germline CDR1 is LGHDT and CDR2 is YNNKEL (reference sequence). Trimming removed 4 bases from V and 3 bases from J; junction bases left unmatched: 14. The length of the CDR3 is 18 residues. The CDR3 reads CASSLMSPLAGEKETQYF. CDR3 DNA: TGTGCCAGCAGCCTAATGTCCCCCCTAGCGGGGGAGAAAGAGACCCAGTACTTC.

This clonotype came up once. The V gene is TRBV27, the J gene TRBJ2-2, with 12 bases that match TRBD2. Germline V CDR1 and CDR2: MNHEY, SMNVEV (reference sequence). Losses at the gene ends were 3 bases for V and 5 bases for J; bases not matched to a gene: 7. This CDR3 comprises 17 residues. For the CDR3, the DNA is TGTGCCAGCAGTTTGGTTTACGGGACTAGCGGGACCGGGGAGCTGTTTTTT. As protein: CASSLVYGTSGTGELFF.

This clonotype came up many times. V gene TRBV2 combines with J gene TRBJ2-1, with D uncertain. CDR1 and CDR2 (germline): SNHLY, FYNNEI. This CDR3 contains 14 residues. V was clipped by 3 bases and J by 5 bases, with 11 bases between them. CDR3 coding DNA: TGTGCCAGCAGTGATCCAGGATACAACAATGAGCAGTTCTTC. Translated, it gives CASSDPGYNNEQFF.

This chain connects TRBV18 to TRBJ2-5; the D gene is possibly TRBD1 (5 bases). The length of the CDR3 is 15 residues. Germline assignment: CDR1 KGHSH and CDR2 LQKENI. Between the trimmed V and J ends, which lost 3 bases and 2 bases, there was a span of 13 bases. The CDR3 nucleotides read TGTGCCAGCTCACCCGGACACGAGCCGCAAGAGACCCAGTACTTC. This codes for CASSPGHEPQETQYF.

This clonotype was counted between two and nine times. The chain carries TRBV2 and TRBJ1-2; TRBD1 is a possible D gene (6 bases). Looked up from germline, CDR1 is SNHLY and CDR2 is FYNNEI. CDR3 size: 15 residues. The V end lost 4 bases, the J end lost 8 bases, and 20 bases lay between the germline ends. Here the CDR3 reads CASSAQGSEIEGYTF. The CDR3 nucleotides are TGTGCCAGCAGTGCACAGGGATCCGAAATAGAGGGCTACACCTTC.

This clonotype occurred many times. This chain links TRBV30 with TRBJ1-5, with 9 bases fitting TRBD1. Germline lookup yields CDR1 GTSNPN and CDR2 SVGIG (reference sequence). V lost 0 bases and J lost 2; bases outside the gene matches: 5. This CDR3 has 16 residues. Here the CDR3 DNA reads TGTGCCTGGAGTGTACGGTGGACAGGGGGCAATCAGCCCCAGCATTTT. Its translation: CAWSVRWTGGNQPQHF.

This clonotype appeared a few times. The rearrangement joins TRBV9 to TRBJ1-5; D remains ambiguous. Per the germline V gene, CDR1 is SGDLS and CDR2 is YYNGEE. The CDR3 is made up of 13 amino acids. Deletions cut 0 bases from V and 3 bases from J, with 4 bases between. The DNA for the CDR3 is TGTGCCAGCAGCGTAGAAATCAATCAGCCCCAGCATTTT. It yields the protein CASSVEINQPQHF. Full variable domain (missing parts from reference TRBV9 and TRBJ1-5): DSGVTQTPKHLITATGQRVTLRCSPRSGDLSVYWYQQSLDQGLQFLIQYYNGEERAKGNILERFSAQQFPDLHSELNLSSLELGDSALYFCASSVEINQPQHFGDGTRLSIL.

This chain joins TRBV25-1 and TRBJ2-1; 9 positions match TRBD1. The CDR3 consists of 14 residues. V lost 6 bases and J lost 10; bases outside the gene matches: 10. CDR1 and CDR2 from the germline V gene are MGHDK and SYGVNS. CDR3 amino acids: CASSPGTGNQEQFF. The CDR3 nucleotides are TGTGCCAGCAGCCCCGGGACAGGGAATCAAGAGCAGTTCTTC.

In this sample, this clonotype turned up a few times. The chain is built from TRBV6-1 and TRBJ2-7; 10 nucleotides align to TRBD1. The CDR3 sequence is 14 residues long. Germline-derived CDR1 and CDR2 are MNHNS and SASEGT. J lost 4 bases, V lost 7 bases, and 7 bases had no gene match. CDR3 nucleotides: TGTGCCAGCATTCGGGACAGGGGTATGTACGAGCAGTACTTC. Protein sequence: CASIRDRGMYEQYF.

This clonotype came up many times. This sequence joins TRBV7-3 and TRBJ2-1, with a possible D match to TRBD2 (6 bases). The CDR3 sequence is 15 residues long. The V gene lost 4 bases and the J gene lost 6 bases, with 16 bases spanning the gap. Germline assignment: CDR1 SGHTA and CDR2 FQGTGA. CDR3 nucleotide sequence: TGTGCCAGCAGCTCGACTGTCTCCGGGGGCAATGAGCAGTTCTTC. It encodes CASSSTVSGGNEQFF.

The V and J genes are TRBV24-1 and TRBJ2-5; D possibly corresponds to TRBD1 (7 bases). Trimming stripped 0 bases from V and 5 bases from J, with 9 bases between. Germline lookup yields CDR1 KGHDR and CDR2 SFDVKD. The CDR3 totals 14 residues. CDR3 amino acids: CATSDLSGGETQYF. CDR3 bases: TGTGCCACCAGTGATTTGTCAGGGGGGGAGACCCAGTACTTC.

This clonotype has a handful of counts. CDR3 sequence: CAISELGLAGGPNEQFF. DNA of the CDR3: TGTGCCATCAGTGAGTTAGGACTAGCGGGGGGGCCGAATGAGCAGTTCTTC. This chain joins TRBV10-3 and TRBJ2-1, with TRBD2 matching over 15 bases. The CDR3 is 17 residues long. V shed 1 base and J 7 bases; nucleotides not matched to a gene: 5. Germline CDR1 is ENHRY and CDR2 is SYGVKD.

This clonotype was picked up a small number of times. J is TRBJ2-2 and V is TRBV11-2, with D possibly being TRBD2 (5 bases). The length of the CDR3 is 14 residues. CDR1 and CDR2 from the germline V gene are SGHAT and FQNNGV. V lost 3 bases and J 0 bases, leaving 5 bases between the germline ends. CDR3 in amino acids: CASSFGANTGELFF. DNA of the CDR3: TGTGCCAGCAGCTTCGGGGCGAACACCGGGGAGCTGTTTTTT.

The chain links TRBV29-1 to TRBJ2-3; D remains unclear. V lost 0 bases, J lost 1 base, and 8 bases lay in between. CDR1 and CDR2 from the germline V gene are SQVTM and ANQGSEA. This CDR3 region has 14 residues. The chain's CDR3 is CSVEDSDGTDTQYF. In nucleotides, the CDR3 is TGCAGCGTTGAAGATTCGGACGGCACAGATACGCAGTATTTT.

This clonotype showed up many times. V usage is TRBV20-1 and J usage is TRBJ2-3; D is perhaps TRBD2 (6 bases). This CDR3 is 15 amino acids long. The ends were cut back, 3 bases at V and 1 base at J, with 14 bases in the middle. CDR1 is DFQATT, CDR2 SNEGSKA, per germline (reference sequence). The CDR3 here is CSASRLASGTDTQYF. The CDR3 nucleotides read TGCAGTGCTAGTAGGTTGGCTAGCGGCACAGATACGCAGTATTTT.

This clonotype was recorded many times. V and J are TRBV20-1 and TRBJ2-7; D is ambiguous. Trimming pared 3 bases from V and 3 bases from J, leaving 18 bases between. The CDR3 has 15 amino acids. CDR1 is DFQATT and CDR2 is SNEGSKA in the germline V gene (reference sequence). CDR3 sequence (DNA): TGCAGTGCTAGCTACAGAACACGGCCGGGCTACGAGCAGTACTTC. It translates to CSASYRTRPGYEQYF.

The chain has TRBV20-1 and TRBJ2-5; TRBD1 or TRBD2 may be the D gene (7 bases each). Germline V lookup: CDR1 DFQATT, CDR2 SNEGSKA (reference sequence). The germline V and J ends were trimmed by 0 bases and 1 base, with 15 bases remaining between them. The CDR3 runs to 16 residues. CDR3 sequence: CSARDWAGGVQETQYF. The CDR3 region has the DNA TGCAGTGCTAGAGATTGGGCAGGGGGGGTCCAAGAGACCCAGTACTTC.

V gene TRBV5-1 combines with J gene TRBJ2-1; TRBD2 matches 13 bases. CDR3 length equals 17 residues. CDR1 and CDR2 from the germline V gene are SGHRS and YFSETQ. Trimming removed 3 bases from V and 6 bases from J; junction bases left unmatched: 9. CDR3 protein: CASSWAGTSGVSNEQFF. The CDR3 DNA follows: TGCGCCAGCAGCTGGGCCGGGACTAGCGGGGTAAGCAATGAGCAGTTCTTC. The variable domain in full, completed from reference TRBV5-1 and TRBJ2-1, reads KAGVTQTPRYLIKTRGQQVTLSCSPISGHRSVSWYQQTPGQGLQFLFEYFSETQRNKGNFPGRFSGRQFSNSRSEMNVSTLELGDSALYLCASSWAGTSGVSNEQFFGPGTRLTVL.

This clonotype was seen ten or more times. The V and J genes are TRBV10-1 and TRBJ1-1; 7 nucleotides match TRBD1. The germline CDR1 and CDR2 sequences are WNHNN and SYGVQD (reference sequence). This CDR3 region has 16 residues. Trimming cost V 0 bases and J 5 bases; bases outside gene matches: 9. The CDR3 loop reads CASSESMTGRVTEAFF. DNA of the CDR3: TGCGCCAGCAGTGAGTCGATGACAGGGAGGGTGACTGAAGCTTTCTTT.